This TCR beta chain was recovered during a study of long-term antiretroviral therapy in people with HIV. Regarding the study as a whole: Collection spanned 2004 to 2017; ART regimens may be less effective than current ones.

The assay, immunoSEQ v3.0, was run at survey level. TCRdb's copy holds only in-frame clones and misses some; the assay was immunoSEQ multiplex PCR. The top ten clones hold approximately 4.8% of a sample with tens of thousands of clones, 85% to 90% of them seen once. Treatment for all HIV-infected participants took place in the United States. CDR1 and CDR2 from the germline V gene are MNHEY and SMNVEV (reference sequence). CDR3 length equals 14 residues. With 6 bases removed from V and 0 bases from J, the gap between germline ends came to 9 bases. For this clone: What it binds is unknown.

V gene TRBV27 combines with J gene TRBJ2-1; D is ambiguous. Sequencing used unsorted PBMCs, obtained 0.8 years after starting antiretroviral therapy. The sequence came from a woman aged 25 to 39 with HIV. This CDR3 reads CASRVLSSYNEQFF. The CDR3 DNA is TGTGCCAGCAGGGTCCTAAGCTCCTACAATGAGCAGTTCTTC.